This T cell receptor beta chain appears in the sequencing data of a study of blood T cell repertoires in COVID-19. Study information: Samples representing acute and convalescent COVID-19 were sourced from the United States, Italy and Spain.

Per the study methods: Reference gene primer amplification in the assay estimated nucleated cell counts. TCRdb's table, derived via immunoSEQ multiplex PCR, lists solely in-frame clones and lacks some. That table is the source of V, J and clone size, and D and trimming were worked out from the DNA. The table records about 95,000 clones, 84% of them present only once. CDR1 is LGHDT and CDR2 is YNNKEL in the germline V gene (reference sequence). The V gene end was trimmed by 3 bases and the J gene end by 6 bases; junction bases not matched to a gene: 15. CDR3 length equals 17 residues. This chain connects TRBV3-1 (or the pseudogene TRBV3-2) to TRBJ2-7; 9 nucleotides align to TRBD2. The TCR originated in a human donor in a cohort sampled during active COVID-19. The sample comprised peripheral blood. The chain's CDR3 is CASSQGSLAGDLAEQYF. The CDR3, as DNA: TGTGCCAGCAGCCAGGGATCATTAGCGGGGGACCTCGCCGAGCAGTACTTC.